This TCR beta chain was captured by sequencing in a study of T-cell reconstitution after alpha-beta-depleted transplantation in children. Study conclusions and caveats: The origin of alpha-beta T cells about two months after transplant was reportedly several hundred expanded graft clones. Newly produced T cells mostly provided counts and TCRbeta diversity after one year, as hyperexpanded clones declined. For some patients, TCRbeta diversity was high at day 60 because of recipient T cells and thymic progenitors that survived.

Unique molecular identifiers tagged the TCRbeta library. In TCRdb, the PCR reads were re-called with MiXCR into one record per CDR3 protein. In the table there are fewer than 750,000 distinct CDR3 sequences, more than 20% of which are singletons. The CDR3 length is 14 residues. Germline V CDR1 and CDR2: SQVTM, ANQGSEA. V was trimmed by 7 bases and J by 2 bases, leaving 15 bases between them. For this clonotype: Its antigen is as yet unknown.

The receptor comes from a boy under two years old with Wiskott-Aldrich syndrome, due to receive a stem cell transplant. Sequences were derived from PBMCs, sampled before TCRalphabeta/CD19-depleted stem cell transplant. The chain is built from TRBV29-1 and TRBJ2-1; tentative D call: TRBD2 (5 bases). The CDR3 coding sequence is TGCAGCGCCACGACTGGGCGGGCCTACAATGAGCAGTTCTTC. Encoded protein: CSATTGRAYNEQFF.